The T cell receptor beta chain described here comes from a study of blood T cell repertoires in COVID-19. In the study overall: Collection of acute and convalescent COVID-19 samples took place in the United States, Italy and Spain. In each case, the material was cDNA or gDNA derived from T cells, B-cell-depleted T cells, or PBMCs.

Source study methods: Researchers report that nucleated cell counts were estimated from reference gene primer amplification. The repertoire was sequenced with immunoSEQ multiplex PCR; TCRdb's copy has only in-frame clones and lacks some. Clonal size and the V and J genes are those of that table, whereas D and trimming came from the DNA. The sample lists 200,000 to 300,000 clones, approximately 84% occurring once. Germline V gives CDR1 SGHRS, CDR2 YFSETQ. The CDR3 is 14 residues long. The V and J ends lost 5 bases and 5 bases, in that order; junction bases with no gene match: 8. The sequence derives from a human donor in a cohort sampled during active COVID-19. Sequenced material: peripheral blood. This sequence joins TRBV5-1 and TRBJ2-7; 9 bases fit TRBD2. The DNA for the CDR3 is TGCGCCAGCAGGATCAGCGGGAGGTTGGACGAGCAGTACTTC. Residues: CASRISGRLDEQYF.